A single sample gave rise to the 31 T cell receptor beta chains below, sequenced in a study of blood T cells in healthy people across ages (dated by TCRdb to between 2015 and 2016). Receptor amplification or capture employed 5' RACE. Sequencing relied on an Illumina HiSeq 2500. The second PCR ran for about 6 to 12 cycles and used a J-beta primer mix along with a sample-barcoded 5' primer. TCRdb redid the processing of the public reads, applying fastp at Q25 and MiXCR, and retained in-frame beta chains. Each record represents a unique CDR3 protein, reported with the most common genes and DNA among its rows. The sample table records roughly 2 million distinct CDR3 sequences; roughly 50% of these occur just once. The top ten clones comprise approximately 2% of the sample. Sequenced input: blood. The receptors were gathered from a woman between 40 and 55 years old in good health.

This chain uses TRBV20-1 with TRBJ1-6, with a tentative D call TRBD1 (5 bases). This CDR3 is built from 14 residues. Deletions cut 5 bases from V and 6 bases from J, with 14 bases between. The germline CDR1 and CDR2 sequences are DFQATT and SNEGSKA (reference sequence). The CDR3 nucleotides are TGCAGTGCTGTCAAGGGACGGTTTAATTCACCCCTCCACTTT. Protein sequence: CSAVKGRFNSPLHF.

This chain connects TRBV5-1 to TRBJ2-5; 12 bases map to TRBD2. The CDR3 is 16 residues long. The V segment lost 0 bases and the J segment 5 bases; nucleotides outside the gene matches: 5. The germline gives CDR1 SGHRS, CDR2 YFSETQ. The CDR3 protein is CASSLVVGTSGETQYF. The CDR3 nucleotides read TGCGCCAGCAGCTTGGTCGTGGGGACTAGCGGGGAGACCCAGTACTTC.

V gene TRBV6-2 or TRBV6-3 combines with J gene TRBJ1-2; D gene ambiguous. Looked up from germline, CDR1 is MNHEY and CDR2 is SVGEGT. V lost 10 bases to trimming and J lost 4 bases, with 7 bases between them. The CDR3 is 10 amino acids. In nucleotides, the CDR3 is TGTGCCAATCGATCCTATGGCTACACCTTC. Its translation is CANRSYGYTF.

Of note for this clonotype: Compared with germline, one end of the junction differs, possibly owing to a read error. The rearrangement joins TRBV4-2 to TRBJ1-1; the D is unclear. The germline CDR1 and CDR2 sequences are LGHNA and YNFKEQ. The CDR3 loop spans 12 amino acids. DNA for the CDR3: TGTGCCAGCAGCCAAGATCTCGCTGAACCTTTCTTT. As protein: CASSQDLAEPFF.

CDR3 DNA sequence: TGCAGCGTTGATTCCGAGGGACAGGGTAACTATGGCTACACCTTC. Encoded protein: CSVDSEGQGNYGYTF. The rearrangement uses TRBV29-1 and TRBJ1-2, with 9 bases identical to TRBD1. Trimming cost V 3 bases and J 1 base; bases outside gene matches: 6. Per germline, CDR1 SQVTM and CDR2 ANQGSEA. CDR3 length: 15 amino acids. Complete variable domain (other parts from reference TRBV29-1 and TRBJ1-2): SAVISQKPSRDICQRGTSLTIQCQVDSQVTMMFWYRQQPGQSLTLIATANQGSEATYESGFVIDKFPISRPNLTFSTLTVSNMSPEDSSIYLCSVDSEGQGNYGYTFGSGTRLTVV.

The rearrangement links TRBV6-6 to TRBJ2-4, with D perhaps TRBD1 (6 bases). The J call may be faulty, since TRBJ2-7 better matches the DNA end. CDR3 size: 14 residues. Germline loops: CDR1 MNHNY, CDR2 SVGAGI (reference sequence). CDR3 in amino acids: CASSYSGQSHEQYF. CDR3 nucleotides: TGTGCCAGCAGTTACTCGGGACAATCACACGAGCAGTACTTC.

The chain joins TRBV29-1 to TRBJ2-7; D might be TRBD2 (7 bases). The CDR3 contains 12 residues. V was trimmed by 8 bases and J by 3 bases, leaving 14 bases between them. Germline V gives CDR1 SQVTM, CDR2 ANQGSEA. Written as DNA, the CDR3 is TGCAGCACAAGGGGGGGGGACTACGAGCAGTACTTC. As protein: CSTRGGDYEQYF.

The chain is built from TRBV2 and TRBJ1-2; the D is unclear. Trimming cost V 8 bases and J 10 bases, with 17 bases left between them. The CDR3 totals 12 residues. Germline V CDR1 and CDR2: SNHLY, FYNNEI. CDR3 DNA: TGTGCCAGCGAATGGGAATTAGCAGACTACACCTTC. Protein sequence: CASEWELADYTF.

This clonotype turned up a few times. The chain is built from TRBV9 and TRBJ2-3; TRBD2 matches at 8 bases. Germline assignment: CDR1 SGDLS and CDR2 YYNGEE. After removal of 3 bases from V and 0 bases from J, the junction contained 3 bases not matched to a gene. The CDR3 has 15 residues. CDR3 nucleotide sequence: TGTGCCAGCAGCGCGGCGGGGGGCAGCACAGATACGCAGTATTTT. This sequence encodes CASSAAGGSTDTQYF.

This chain links TRBV28 with TRBJ1-4, with D unclear. The CDR3 is 13 amino acids. Germline V CDR1 and CDR2: MDHEN, SYDVKM. Trimming pared 3 bases from V and 8 bases from J, leaving 10 bases between. The CDR3 here is CASSFLRPEKLFF. The CDR3 DNA sequence: TGTGCCAGCAGTTTTCTCAGACCCGAAAAACTGTTTTTT.

Only a few counts were recorded for this clonotype. This sequence joins TRBV12-3 or TRBV12-4 and TRBJ2-3, with D possibly being TRBD2 (6 bases). V lost 6 bases and J lost 3, with 13 bases in between. The CDR3 loop spans 14 amino acids. For the CDR3, the DNA is TGTGCCAGCAGACCCCGGCTAGCGACAGATACGCAGTATTTT. Amino acid sequence: CASRPRLATDTQYF.

This chain uses TRBV12-3 or TRBV12-4 with TRBJ2-3, with D perhaps TRBD2 (6 bases). The length of the CDR3 is 14 residues. Trimming took 1 base from V and 7 from J, leaving 12 bases between them. Here the CDR3 reads CASSLEGLTHTQYF. The CDR3 bases are TGTGCCAGCAGTTTAGAGGGACTGACTCATACGCAGTATTTT.

This chain links TRBV20-1 with TRBJ2-3, with 9 positions matching TRBD1. Unmatched junction bases numbered 10, after V lost 5 bases and J lost 4 bases. Germline V lookup: CDR1 DFQATT, CDR2 SNEGSKA (reference sequence). The CDR3 length is 15 residues. Here the CDR3 reads CSAVPWTGAADTQYF. As DNA, the CDR3 is TGCAGTGCTGTCCCGTGGACAGGGGCGGCAGATACGCAGTATTTT.

This clonotype appeared a single time. A much more abundant neighbour one base away suggests this may be a read error. The chain links TRBV20-1 to TRBJ2-3; D assignment may be TRBD1 or TRBD2 (5 bases each). V shed 4 bases and J shed 6 bases, with 14 bases lying between them. The CDR3 length is 13 residues. Germline lookup yields CDR1 DFQATT and CDR2 SNEGSKA (reference sequence). This CDR3 is CSAMGTFNDTQYF. The DNA for the CDR3 is TGCAGTGCTATGGGGACCTTCAACGATACGCAGTATTTT.

V usage is TRBV20-1 and J usage is TRBJ1-2; tentative D call: TRBD1 (5 bases). V shed 0 bases and J shed 3 bases, with 17 bases lying between them. Germline CDR1 and CDR2: DFQATT and SNEGSKA (reference sequence). CDR3 length: 16 amino acids. The CDR3 protein is CSARDGQGVLYYGYTF. The CDR3 DNA is TGCAGTGCTAGAGATGGGCAGGGAGTACTATACTATGGCTACACCTTC.

V is TRBV9 and J is TRBJ1-4; maybe TRBD1 (5 bases). With 4 bases removed from V and 5 bases from J, the gap between germline ends came to 15 bases. The germline V gene encodes CDR1 SGDLS and CDR2 YYNGEE. CDR3 size: 15 residues. The CDR3 coding sequence is TGTGCCAGCAGCAGGGAGGGGAGGCCCAATGAAAAACTGTTTTTT. Its protein is CASSREGRPNEKLFF.

The chain recombines TRBV27 with TRBJ2-4; 8 nucleotides match TRBD2. CDR3 size: 13 residues. The J segment lost 8 bases and the V segment lost 9 bases, leaving 9 bases of the junction unmatched. CDR1 is MNHEY, CDR2 SMNVEV, per germline (reference sequence). CDR3 coding DNA: TGTGCCAGTAGACGGGGGGGGACCTACATTCAGTACTTC. Amino acids: CASRRGGTYIQYF.

This clonotype was detected only a few times. The chain carries TRBV10-3 and TRBJ1-5, with D tentatively TRBD1 (6 bases). This CDR3 has 13 amino acids. The V gene's germline CDR1 is ENHRY and CDR2 SYGVKD. V was shortened by 6 bases and J by 6 bases, with 12 bases between the two germline ends. The CDR3 nucleotides read TGTGCCATCAGGGCAGGGGCGGGTCAGCCCCAGCATTTT. This encodes CAIRAGAGQPQHF.

The sample holds one count of this clonotype. This chain uses TRBV4-2 with TRBJ2-1, with a weak D call TRBD2 (6 bases). Germline V gene sequence: CDR1 LGHNA, CDR2 YNFKEQ. V was pared by 4 bases and J by 0 bases, with 13 bases between. The CDR3 has 16 amino acids. CDR3 in DNA: TGTGCCAGCAGCCGCCTTGTAGCGGACTCCTACAATGAGCAGTTCTTC. Protein product: CASSRLVADSYNEQFF.

V gene TRBV10-3 combines with J gene TRBJ2-1; D gene ambiguous. With 4 bases removed from V and 10 bases from J, the gap between germline ends came to 14 bases. Germline V lookup: CDR1 ENHRY, CDR2 SYGVKD. The CDR3 consists of 13 residues. CDR3 bases: TGTGCCATCAGTGCGGCCAGGCCCGCGGAGCAGTTCTTC. Protein sequence: CAISAARPAEQFF.

J is TRBJ2-2 and V is TRBV4-3; weak D call: TRBD2 (6 bases). CDR1 is LGHNA and CDR2 is YSLEER in the germline V gene. V lost 3 bases and J 2 bases, leaving 13 bases between the germline ends. The CDR3 is 16 amino acids. The DNA of the CDR3 is TGCGCCAGCAGCCAGGATACGGGGGACAACACCGGGGAGCTGTTTTTT. Its translation: CASSQDTGDNTGELFF.

This clonotype was picked up a small number of times. This rearrangement joins TRBV7-2 to TRBJ2-1; 9 nucleotides agree with TRBD1. Germline lookup yields CDR1 SGHTA and CDR2 FQGNSA. The junction had 10 bases not matched to a gene; V was cut back by 6 bases and J by 7 bases. The length of the CDR3 is 15 residues. The CDR3 here is CASRTAGTGRNEQFF. CDR3 DNA sequence: TGTGCCAGCAGAACTGCCGGGACAGGGAGAAATGAGCAGTTCTTC.

CDR3 residues: CASSYSTGGREKLFF. In DNA form, the CDR3 reads TGTGCCAGCAGTTACTCGACCGGGGGGCGGGAAAAACTGTTTTTT. The chain combines TRBV6-6 with TRBJ1-4; perhaps TRBD1 as D (6 bases). The CDR3 runs to 15 residues. V gave up 0 bases and J gave up 8 bases, with 13 bases separating them. Germline loops: CDR1 MNHNY, CDR2 SVGAGI (reference sequence).

This clonotype was found a few times. This rearrangement joins TRBV20-1 to TRBJ2-5; 8 nucleotides align to TRBD2. CDR3 length: 12 residues. With V trimmed by 8 bases and J by 3 bases, 5 bases remained unmatched. CDR1 and CDR2 (germline): DFQATT, SNEGSKA (reference sequence). CDR3 protein: CSFPRGEETQYF. The CDR3 nucleotides read TGCAGTTTCCCGCGGGGGGAAGAGACCCAGTACTTC.

In its sample, this clonotype was seen a few times. The V gene is TRBV2, the J gene TRBJ2-1; 11 bases are a match to TRBD1. The CDR3 runs 14 residues. V trimming: 6 bases; J trimming: 7 bases; junction bases outside the gene matches: 5. Germline CDR1 SNHLY, CDR2 FYNNEI. In DNA form, the CDR3 reads TGTGCCAGCAGCAGGACAGGGGGCGGGAATGAGCAGTTCTTC. It codes for CASSRTGGGNEQFF.

The table lists this clonotype with a few counts. The chain couples TRBV4-3 to TRBJ2-1; 7 bases agree with TRBD2. This CDR3 has 15 residues. Looked up from germline, CDR1 is LGHNA and CDR2 is YSLEER. The ends lost 3 bases at V and 0 bases at J; junction bases unmatched: 2. CDR3 nucleotides: TGCGCCAGCAGCCATGGCGGGAGCTCCTACAATGAGCAGTTCTTC. Residues: CASSHGGSSYNEQFF.

Only a few counts were recorded for this clonotype. The DNA for the CDR3 is TGTGCCAGCATGGCAGGGGGTGGCTACACCTTC. It yields the protein CASMAGGGYTF. V is TRBV27 and J is TRBJ1-2, with 7 bases aligning to TRBD1. Trimming took 7 bases from V and 7 from J; bases not matched to a gene: 3. Germline V CDR1 and CDR2: MNHEY, SMNVEV (reference sequence). CDR3 length: 11 amino acids.

V is TRBV25-1 and J is TRBJ1-1; tentative D call: TRBD1 (6 bases). Trimming took off 4 bases at V and 3 bases at J, with 12 bases between the two ends. The CDR3 spans 14 residues. CDR1 is MGHDK, CDR2 SYGVNS, per germline. The CDR3 region has the DNA TGTGCCAGCAGTGTAACAGGGACTTACACTGAAGCTTTCTTT. Protein sequence: CASSVTGTYTEAFF.

This CDR3 reads CASSHGTISGYNEQFF. DNA of the CDR3: TGCGCCAGCAGCCACGGGACTATTTCAGGGTACAATGAGCAGTTCTTC. The chain joins TRBV4-1 to TRBJ2-1; 7 positions agree with TRBD2. The germline CDR1 and CDR2 sequences are MGHRA and YSYEKL. After removal of 3 bases from V and 4 bases from J, the junction contained 9 bases not matched to a gene. CDR3 length: 16 residues.

In this sample, this clonotype turned up a few times. The chain uses TRBV20-1 and TRBJ2-3; D gene unclear. The CDR3 runs 15 residues. V lost 5 bases to trimming and J lost 2 bases, with 17 bases between them. The germline CDR1 and CDR2 sequences are DFQATT and SNEGSKA (reference sequence). The CDR3 region has the DNA TGCAGTGCTGAACGCGGATCCTCTCCCACAGATACGCAGTATTTT. The encoded protein is CSAERGSSPTDTQYF.

The rearrangement links TRBV6-5 to TRBJ2-1, with 9 nucleotides matching TRBD1. This CDR3 spans 16 amino acids. Germline assignment: CDR1 MNHEY and CDR2 SVGAGI. V was clipped by 0 bases and J by 9 bases; unmatched bases: 9. The CDR3 sequence is CASSYSGTGYGTEQFF. The CDR3 DNA reads TGTGCCAGCAGTTACTCCGGGACAGGGTATGGGACTGAGCAGTTCTTC.